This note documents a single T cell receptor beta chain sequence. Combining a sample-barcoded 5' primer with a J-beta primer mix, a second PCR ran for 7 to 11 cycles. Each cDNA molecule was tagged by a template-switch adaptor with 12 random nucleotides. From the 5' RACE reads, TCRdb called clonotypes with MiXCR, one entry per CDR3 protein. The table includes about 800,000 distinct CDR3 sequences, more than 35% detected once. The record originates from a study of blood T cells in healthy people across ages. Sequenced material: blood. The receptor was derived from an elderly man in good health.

CDR3 sequence: CSARRTSGTTIQETQYF. The CDR3 DNA is TGCAGTGCTAGAAGAACTAGCGGAACTACTATCCAAGAGACCCAGTACTTC. The chain joins TRBV20-1 to TRBJ2-5; 8 nucleotides match TRBD2. Germline assignment: CDR1 DFQATT and CDR2 SNEGSKA (reference sequence). The J segment lost 1 base and the V segment lost 2 bases, leaving 12 bases of the junction unmatched. There are 17 residues in the CDR3.